A single sample gave rise to the 14 T cell receptor beta chains below, sequenced in a study of T cell responses to AZD1222 COVID-19 vaccine. Assay: immunoSEQ multiplex PCR; the TCRdb copy retains only in-frame clones and omits some. Seen here are under 200,000 clones, about nine tenths observed once, and the top ten hold more than 5.5%. This specimen consisted of peripheral blood, obtained on day 0 of AZD1222 vaccination. Every receptor here comes from an adult in good health.

The CDR3 DNA follows: TGTGCCAGCAGCTTCACACAGGGGAACTATGGCTACACCTTC. Protein product: CASSFTQGNYGYTF. V is TRBV5-4 and J is TRBJ1-2; 7 bases are shared with TRBD1. Germline values: CDR1 SGHNT, CDR2 YYREEE (reference sequence). There are 14 residues in the CDR3. With 2 bases clipped from V and 2 bases from J, the junction kept 3 bases outside the gene matches.

This clone was seen a single time. The gene calls are TRBV6-1 and TRBJ1-1; D not resolved. The CDR3 totals 13 residues. Germline CDR1 reads MNHNS; CDR2 reads SASEGT. V lost 1 base to trimming and J lost 2 bases, with 5 bases between them. CDR3 protein: CASSEVGNTEAFF. CDR3 nucleotide sequence: TGTGCCAGCAGTGAAGTCGGCAACACTGAAGCTTTCTTT.

For the CDR3, the DNA is TGTGCCAGCAGTGGGCCCGGTTCTAATCCAGATACGCAGTATTTT. It encodes CASSGPGSNPDTQYF. This chain links TRBV28 with TRBJ2-3; D uncertain. Germline CDR1 is MDHEN and CDR2 is SYDVKM. There are 15 residues in the CDR3. Between the trimmed V and J ends, which lost 5 bases and 4 bases, there was a span of 16 bases.

This sequence joins TRBV7-3 and TRBJ2-5; no firm D call. Germline V gives CDR1 SGHTA, CDR2 FQGTGA. This CDR3 is built from 13 residues. V was trimmed by 4 bases and J by 3 bases, leaving 9 bases between them. The DNA of the CDR3 is TGTGCCAGCAGCTCGGGCCTAGAAGAGACCCAGTACTTC. Translation: CASSSGLEETQYF.

J is TRBJ1-1 and V is TRBV15; TRBD1 matches at 7 bases. Trimming at V came to 6 bases and at J to 4 bases, leaving 5 bases not matched to a gene. The germline CDR1 and CDR2 sequences are LNHNV and YYDKDF (reference sequence). This CDR3 comprises 13 residues. CDR3 loop: CATRIQGRTEAFF. The CDR3 nucleotides are TGTGCCACCAGAATACAGGGGCGCACTGAAGCTTTCTTT.

CDR3 nucleotides: TGTGCCAGCAGCTCCGGGACGGACGGCTACACCTTC. As protein: CASSSGTDGYTF. V gene TRBV11-2 combines with J gene TRBJ1-2, with a tentative D call TRBD1 (5 bases). Germline CDR1 SGHAT, CDR2 FQNNGV. The V and J ends lost 4 bases and 8 bases respectively, with 11 bases between them. The CDR3 sequence is 12 residues long.

The chain combines TRBV2 with TRBJ2-2; maybe TRBD2 (5 bases). V lost 5 bases and J lost 6, with 13 bases in between. The germline gives CDR1 SNHLY, CDR2 FYNNEI. This CDR3 spans 14 amino acids. This chain's CDR3 is CASSSAGVAGELFF. The DNA of the CDR3 is TGTGCCAGCAGTAGCGCCGGGGTTGCCGGGGAGCTGTTTTTT.

This chain uses TRBV3-1 (or the pseudogene TRBV3-2) with TRBJ2-1, with D unresolved. The V gene's germline CDR1 is LGHDT and CDR2 YNNKEL (reference sequence). V lost 2 bases and J lost 4, with 6 bases in between. The CDR3 contains 13 residues. The CDR3 reads CASSQRPYNEQFF. The CDR3 coding sequence is TGTGCCAGCAGCCAACGACCTTACAATGAGCAGTTCTTC.

This chain uses TRBV9 with TRBJ2-6, with 9 bases identical to TRBD2. CDR1 is SGDLS and CDR2 is YYNGEE in the germline V gene. V lost 2 bases, J lost 4 bases, and 10 bases stayed unmatched. The CDR3 is 18 amino acids. Here the CDR3 DNA reads TGTGCCAGCAGCGTTACTGTCGGGACTAGCAGCGGGGCCAACGTCCTGACTTTC. Its protein product is CASSVTVGTSSGANVLTF.

CDR3 in amino acids: CASSGSSYNSPLHF. Written as DNA, the CDR3 is TGCGCCAGCAGCGGGAGCTCCTATAATTCACCCCTCCACTTT. This chain connects TRBV5-1 to TRBJ1-6; no firm D call. V was clipped by 4 bases and J by 0 bases, with 5 bases between them. Germline V gene data show CDR1 as SGHRS and CDR2 as YFSETQ. The CDR3 is made up of 14 amino acids.

The J gene is TRBJ1-6, the V gene TRBV7-3, with unresolved D. Deletions cut 4 bases from V and 10 bases from J, with 5 bases between. The CDR3 is 11 amino acids. Germline V gives CDR1 SGHTA, CDR2 FQGTGA. The CDR3 region is CASSSDSPLHF. The CDR3 bases are TGTGCCAGCAGCTCCGACTCACCCCTCCACTTT.

The chain joins TRBV6-5 to TRBJ1-2; D gene unclear. Germline loops: CDR1 MNHEY, CDR2 SVGAGI. Trimming took 8 bases from V and 0 from J, leaving 16 bases between them. CDR3 length: 15 amino acids. Written as DNA, the CDR3 is TGTGCCAGCCAATTAGGGCAGAGCACTAACTATGGCTACACCTTC. It is translated as CASQLGQSTNYGYTF.

The gene calls are TRBV10-3 and TRBJ1-1, with 7 bases matching TRBD1. Germline-derived CDR1 and CDR2 are ENHRY and SYGVKD. The J segment lost 6 bases and the V segment lost 6 bases, leaving 1 base of the junction unmatched. The CDR3 has 11 residues. The CDR3 region has the DNA TGTGCCATCAGGGGGACAGCTGAAGCTTTCTTT. Amino acids: CAIRGTAEAFF.

The CDR3 DNA sequence: TGCGCCAGTAGGACTAGCGGGTCATCCTACAATGAGCAGTTCTTC. Translation gives CASRTSGSSYNEQFF. The J gene is TRBJ2-1, the V gene TRBV5-1; TRBD2 aligns across 11 bases. V gave up 8 bases and J gave up 1 base; unmatched junction bases: 5. The germline V gene has CDR1 SGHRS and CDR2 YFSETQ. This CDR3 is built from 15 residues.